The 26 T cell receptor beta chains reported below all come from one sample, sequenced in a study of blood T cell repertoires in COVID-19. Sequencing was performed with immunoSEQ multiplex PCR; in TCRdb, only in-frame clones are kept and a portion is missing. This table has 250,000 or so clones, roughly 79% appearing once. Sequenced input: peripheral blood. These receptors were taken from a woman over 75 with acute or convalescent COVID-19.

This clone was seen only once. V usage is TRBV29-1 and J usage is TRBJ2-6; maybe TRBD2 (5 bases). The CDR3 consists of 15 residues. Germline V gene data show CDR1 as SQVTM and CDR2 as ANQGSEA. V lost 6 bases and J lost 0, with 12 bases in between. CDR3 residues: CSVPEGSSGANVLTF. The CDR3 DNA is TGCAGCGTACCCGAGGGAAGCTCTGGGGCCAACGTCCTGACTTTC.

This chain joins TRBV7-3 and TRBJ1-2; D gene ambiguous. The CDR3 runs 14 residues. The V and J ends lost 5 bases and 7 bases respectively, with 17 bases between them. The germline V gene has CDR1 SGHTA and CDR2 FQGTGA. CDR3 protein: CASSTSDGVGGYTF. CDR3 DNA: TGTGCCAGCAGCACCTCCGACGGGGTGGGTGGCTACACCTTC.

This chain links TRBV7-2 with TRBJ2-7; TRBD2 agrees at 11 bases. The CDR3 is 19 amino acids. With V trimmed by 1 base and J by 1 base, 12 bases remained unmatched. Germline lookup yields CDR1 SGHTA and CDR2 FQGNSA. The CDR3: CASSLVMDTRTSGSYEQYF. CDR3 nucleotide sequence: TGTGCCAGCAGCTTAGTAATGGATACTCGGACTAGCGGGTCCTACGAGCAGTACTTC.

The chain is built from TRBV28 and TRBJ1-2, with 7 bases aligning to TRBD1. The V gene end was trimmed by 6 bases and the J gene end by 0 bases; junction bases not matched to a gene: 4. The CDR3 length is 14 residues. Looked up from germline, CDR1 is MDHEN and CDR2 is SYDVKM. CDR3 sequence (DNA): TGTGCCAGCAGAAGGGGGCACGCTAACTATGGCTACACCTTC. It encodes CASRRGHANYGYTF.

The chain uses TRBV28 and TRBJ1-2, with 9 bases fitting TRBD1. The CDR3 covers 13 residues. The V segment lost 2 bases and the J segment 5 bases; nucleotides outside the gene matches: 0. CDR1 and CDR2 (germline): MDHEN, SYDVKM. CDR3 in amino acids: CASSLGTGYGYTF. The CDR3 DNA sequence: TGTGCCAGCAGTTTAGGGACAGGGTATGGCTACACCTTC.

The chain uses TRBV14 and TRBJ2-1; D may be TRBD1 (5 bases). V was shortened by 1 base and J by 3 bases, with 19 bases between the two germline ends. The CDR3 length is 18 residues. CDR1 is SGHDN and CDR2 is FVKESK in the germline V gene. This chain's CDR3 is CASSQVSEETAYYNEQFF. The CDR3 DNA reads as TGTGCCAGCAGCCAAGTGAGTGAAGAGACAGCCTACTACAATGAGCAGTTCTTC.

The chain has TRBV15 and TRBJ2-1; D is possibly TRBD2 (6 bases). V gave up 1 base and J gave up 8 bases, with 12 bases separating them. CDR1 LNHNV and CDR2 YYDKDF come from the germline V gene (reference sequence). This CDR3 contains 14 residues. Here the CDR3 reads CATSRGMTRDEQFF. For the CDR3, the DNA is TGTGCCACCAGCAGAGGGATGACTAGAGATGAGCAGTTCTTC.

This chain links TRBV4-2 with TRBJ2-1, with 7 positions matching TRBD2. J was trimmed by 5 bases and V by 4 bases; bases with no gene match: 11. The germline V gene has CDR1 LGHNA and CDR2 YNFKEQ. This CDR3 spans 16 amino acids. The CDR3 spells CASSLRAGTTDNEQFF. The CDR3 nucleotides are TGTGCCAGCAGCCTGAGAGCCGGGACTACAGACAATGAGCAGTTCTTC.

The genes are TRBV2 and TRBJ2-7, with 9 nucleotides matching TRBD2. V lost 4 bases to trimming and J lost 1 base; unmatched junction nucleotides: 2. Germline V lookup: CDR1 SNHLY, CDR2 FYNNEI. This CDR3 contains 14 residues. CDR3 in amino acids: CASSVAGESYEQYF. The CDR3 DNA reads TGTGCCAGCAGTGTAGCGGGAGAGTCCTACGAGCAGTACTTC.

The chain is built from TRBV6-2 or TRBV6-3 and TRBJ1-1; 10 positions match TRBD1. The CDR3 extends over 16 amino acids. The V and J ends lost 2 bases and 5 bases, in that order; junction bases with no gene match: 8. The germline CDR1 and CDR2 sequences are MNHEY and SVGEGT. CDR3 sequence (DNA): TGTGCCAGCAGTTACCGTCCGGACAGGGGGTCAACTGAAGCTTTCTTT. Translating it yields CASSYRPDRGSTEAFF.

CDR3 in amino acids: CASSARNREGYTF. CDR3 coding DNA: TGTGCCAGCAGTGCCCGAAATAGGGAGGGCTACACCTTC. V usage is TRBV2 and J usage is TRBJ1-2; D gene unclear. CDR1 and CDR2 from the germline V gene are SNHLY and FYNNEI. This CDR3 contains 13 residues. V lost 4 bases and J 8 bases, leaving 14 bases between the germline ends. Based on the CDR3 plus reference TRBV2 and TRBJ1-2, the full variable domain is EPEVTQTPSHQVTQMGQEVILRCVPISNHLYFYWYRQILGQKVEFLVSFYNNEISEKSEIFDDQFSVERPDGSNFTLKIRSTKLEDSAMYFCASSARNREGYTFGSGTRLTVV.

This chain links TRBV7-2 with TRBJ1-1, with 7 bases that match TRBD1. The germline gives CDR1 SGHTA, CDR2 FQGNSA. This CDR3 has 13 residues. Trimming cost V 4 bases and J 10 bases; bases outside gene matches: 9. CDR3 sequence (DNA): TGTGCCAGCAGCTCTGGTTCGGACAGGAGAGCTTTCTTT. Translation: CASSSGSDRRAFF.

In the case of this clone: Other DNA sequences in this sample translate to the same CDR3. The V call is TRBV27, the J call TRBJ2-1; possibly TRBD1 for D (5 bases). In germline, CDR1 is MNHEY, CDR2 SMNVEV (reference sequence). The CDR3 length is 13 residues. Deletions cut 6 bases from V and 8 bases from J, with 14 bases between. CDR3 amino acids: CASSLQGTDEQFF. CDR3 sequence (DNA): TGTGCCAGCAGCCTCCAGGGTACAGATGAGCAGTTCTTC.

The chain couples TRBV5-5 to TRBJ1-1, with 7 bases fitting TRBD1. The germline gives CDR1 SGHKS, CDR2 YYEKEE (reference sequence). Trimming removed 4 bases from V and 4 bases from J; junction bases left unmatched: 10. The CDR3 contains 15 residues. The CDR3 loop reads CASSPQGRGSTEAFF. The CDR3 nucleotides are TGTGCCAGCAGCCCCCAGGGCAGGGGGAGCACTGAAGCTTTCTTT. The whole variable domain, remainder taken from reference TRBV5-5 and TRBJ1-1, is DAGVTQSPTHLIKTRGQQVTLRCSPISGHKSVSWYQQVLGQGPQFIFQYYEKEERGRGNFPDRFSARQFPNYSSELNVNALLLGDSALYLCASSPQGRGSTEAFFGQGTRLTVV.

The sample holds one count of this clone. This chain connects TRBV19 to TRBJ2-3; TRBD2 is a possible D gene (5 bases). The CDR3 runs 14 residues. The germline V gene has CDR1 LNHDA and CDR2 SQIVND (reference sequence). The germline V and J ends were trimmed by 4 bases and 1 base, with 9 bases remaining between them. The CDR3 loop is CASSTGLGTDTQYF. CDR3 nucleotides: TGTGCCAGTAGTACCGGACTCGGCACAGATACGCAGTATTTT.

As for this clone: Other DNA sequences in the sample encode the same CDR3. V is TRBV28 and J is TRBJ1-2; no clear D gene. Germline V gene data show CDR1 as MDHEN and CDR2 as SYDVKM. This CDR3 is 13 amino acids long. V was pared by 8 bases and J by 4 bases, with 14 bases between. The CDR3 region has the DNA TGTGCCAGCCTCCCCGGTGGTGGCTATGGCTACACCTTC. Amino acid sequence: CASLPGGGYGYTF.

The V and J genes are TRBV29-1 and TRBJ1-2, with 10 bases that match TRBD1. CDR1 and CDR2 (germline): SQVTM, ANQGSEA. J lost 3 bases, V lost 1 base, and 2 bases had no gene match. The CDR3 totals 14 residues. CDR3 in DNA: TGCAGCGTTGAAGGGGACAGGGGCCACTATGGCTACACCTTC. As protein: CSVEGDRGHYGYTF.

CDR3 in DNA: TGTGCCAGCAGCTGTAGCGATCCCCGGGATGAGCAGTTCTTC. It encodes CASSCSDPRDEQFF. V gene TRBV21-1 combines with J gene TRBJ2-1; TRBD2 is the table's D call, not checked against the DNA. TRBV21-1 is noted as a pseudogene. The CDR3 contains 14 residues.

The CDR3 DNA sequence: TGTGCCAGCAGCGAATCCGGGGTTTCTGGAAACACCATATATTTT. Its protein is CASSESGVSGNTIYF. This sequence joins TRBV9 and TRBJ1-3; unclear D gene. The V and J ends lost 3 bases and 1 base respectively, with 11 bases between them. Germline CDR1 SGDLS, CDR2 YYNGEE. This CDR3 region has 15 residues.

This clone appeared once. This chain uses TRBV6-4 with TRBJ1-1; D may be TRBD1 (5 bases). CDR1 is MRHNA and CDR2 is SNTAGT in the germline V gene. V shed 5 bases and J shed 4 bases, with 14 bases lying between them. This CDR3 has 14 residues. The CDR3 sequence is CASSPTAGITEAFF. The CDR3 DNA reads TGTGCCAGCAGTCCCACAGCAGGGATCACTGAAGCTTTCTTT.

The chain carries TRBV2 and TRBJ2-4; 8 nucleotides line up with TRBD2. Trimming cost V 7 bases and J 7 bases; bases outside gene matches: 9. Germline CDR1 SNHLY, CDR2 FYNNEI. This CDR3 contains 14 residues. The CDR3 nucleotides read TGTGCCAGCACCCCGGGGGGGGTGAACAACATTCAGTACTTC. Amino acids: CASTPGGVNNIQYF.

This chain connects TRBV5-1 to TRBJ1-2, with 8 bases lining up with TRBD1. The CDR3 has 16 residues. The germline gives CDR1 SGHRS, CDR2 YFSETQ. Unmatched junction bases numbered 10, after V lost 4 bases and J lost 2 bases. The CDR3 nucleotides are TGCGCCAGCAGCCAACCGGGACAGGATCTAAACTATGGCTACACCTTC. Protein product: CASSQPGQDLNYGYTF. Variable domain in full (rest from reference TRBV5-1 and TRBJ1-2): KAGVTQTPRYLIKTRGQQVTLSCSPISGHRSVSWYQQTPGQGLQFLFEYFSETQRNKGNFPGRFSGRQFSNSRSEMNVSTLELGDSALYLCASSQPGQDLNYGYTFGSGTRLTVV.

V is TRBV14 and J is TRBJ2-3; 12 bases are shared with TRBD2. V was clipped by 4 bases and J by 3 bases; unmatched bases: 2. Germline CDR1 SGHDN, CDR2 FVKESK. The CDR3 contains 15 residues. The CDR3 DNA sequence: TGTGCCAGCAGCCTCGGGACTAGCGGGACAGATACGCAGTATTTT. The encoded protein is CASSLGTSGTDTQYF.

This CDR3 reads CASSHGPGDYSNQPQHF. CDR3 nucleotide sequence: TGCGCCAGCAGTCATGGGCCAGGGGACTATAGCAATCAGCCCCAGCATTTT. The chain is built from TRBV23-1 and TRBJ1-5, with a tentative D call TRBD1 (6 bases). TRBV23-1 has ORF status, its function being uncertain. The CDR3 consists of 17 residues. Between the trimmed V and J ends, which lost 3 bases and 0 bases, there was a span of 15 bases.

The chain joins TRBV27 to TRBJ1-4; TRBD1 agrees at 8 bases. V was clipped by 8 bases and J by 5 bases; unmatched bases: 1. From germline, CDR1 is MNHEY and CDR2 SMNVEV (reference sequence). This CDR3 contains 12 residues. CDR3 in DNA: TGTGCCAGCCAGGGGGCGAATGAAAAACTGTTTTTT. As protein: CASQGANEKLFF.

The chain couples TRBV2 to TRBJ2-1; TRBD2 agrees at 9 bases. Germline V lookup: CDR1 SNHLY, CDR2 FYNNEI. This CDR3 has 12 residues. Germline trimming cut 5 bases from V and 12 bases from J; bases unmatched to any gene: 5. The CDR3 bases are TGTGCCAGCAGTCTAGCGGGGATGTGGCAGTTCTTC. The encoded protein is CASSLAGMWQFF.